This record concerns one TCR beta chain sequence. What it recognizes is unknown. Between the trimmed V and J ends, which lost 1 base and 8 bases, there was a span of 11 bases. Per the germline V gene, CDR1 is LGHNT and CDR2 is FRNRAP. The CDR3 is 14 residues long. The data belong to a study of T cell responses to AZD1222 COVID-19 vaccine. Study background: Pooled samples include second doses given at about 4 or 12 weeks.

Only in-frame clones appear in the TCRdb table, and some are missing; sequencing was by immunoSEQ multiplex PCR. The data hold about 100,000 clones, with 88% observed a single time. Study-level findings and limits: Only 5 or 6 AZD1222 recipients were seropositive at baseline. Researchers report vaccine-associated CD4 TCRs spanning spike, with dominance at 160-218 and 743-854. It should be noted that donors were predominantly white British and more often female, and clonal diversity was possibly underestimated.

Sequenced material: peripheral blood, taken on day 0 of AZD1222 vaccination. This clonotype was sampled from an adult in good health. V gene TRBV12-5 combines with J gene TRBJ1-4; weak D call: TRBD1 (5 bases). The CDR3 loop reads CASGLGRDEEKLFF. The CDR3 DNA reads TGTGCTAGTGGTTTGGGCAGGGACGAAGAAAAACTGTTTTTT.